The 6 T cell receptor beta chains below were found in one sample sequenced in a study of T cell changes during pregnancy in multiple sclerosis. The method was immunoSEQ multiplex PCR; TCRdb's version includes in-frame clones alone and lacks a portion of them. The sample lists 100,000 or so clones, around nine tenths occurring once. The input for sequencing was peripheral blood, taken in the second trimester of pregnancy. These receptor sequences come from a female donor with multiple sclerosis, enrolled in a pregnancy study.

The chain is built from TRBV27 and TRBJ2-3, with 14 bases matching TRBD2. This CDR3 is 18 amino acids long. The germline CDR1 and CDR2 sequences are MNHEY and SMNVEV (reference sequence). The J segment lost 1 base and the V segment lost 4 bases, leaving 7 bases of the junction unmatched. The CDR3 DNA reads TGTGCCAGCAGTTCCCTCCCGGGACTAGCGGGGGGCACAGATACGCAGTATTTT. It specifies CASSSLPGLAGGTDTQYF.

The V and J genes are TRBV28 and TRBJ2-3, with TRBD2 matching over 8 bases. Germline CDR1 and CDR2: MDHEN and SYDVKM. This CDR3 is built from 15 residues. V shed 5 bases and J 2 bases; nucleotides not matched to a gene: 6. The CDR3: CASSLPGLDTDTQYF. The CDR3 DNA sequence: TGTGCCAGCAGTCTACCGGGACTAGACACAGATACGCAGTATTTT.

This clone appeared a single time. The chain employs TRBV14 and TRBJ1-4; 9 bases map to TRBD1. The V gene end was trimmed by 4 bases and the J gene end by 8 bases; junction bases not matched to a gene: 17. The CDR3 runs to 18 residues. In germline, CDR1 is SGHDN, CDR2 FVKESK. The DNA of the CDR3 is TGTGCCAGCAGCCCGGGTCTCCGGGACAGGGTCGTTGGGGAAAAACTGTTTTTT. Residues: CASSPGLRDRVVGEKLFF.

This chain uses TRBV11-2 with TRBJ2-5; TRBD2 agrees at 13 bases. Germline loops: CDR1 SGHAT, CDR2 FQNNGV. The CDR3 is 16 amino acids. The V segment lost 5 bases and the J segment 4 bases; nucleotides outside the gene matches: 7. CDR3 region: CASSRTSGGTGETQYF. DNA of the CDR3: TGTGCCAGCAGCAGGACTAGCGGGGGAACCGGAGAGACCCAGTACTTC. Based on the CDR3 plus reference TRBV11-2 and TRBJ2-5, the full variable domain is EAGVAQSPRYKIIEKRQSVAFWCNPISGHATLYWYQQILGQGPKLLIQFQNNGVVDDSQLPKDRFSAERLKGVDSTLKIQPAKLEDSAVYLCASSRTSGGTGETQYFGPGTRLLVL.

The chain carries TRBV19 and TRBJ2-2, with TRBD1 identical over 10 bases. The CDR3 is made up of 17 amino acids. V lost 5 bases and J lost 0; bases outside the gene matches: 6. CDR1 and CDR2 (germline): LNHDA, SQIVND (reference sequence). CDR3 nucleotide sequence: TGTGCCAGTAGTCCCCGGGACAGGGGTTCGAACACCGGGGAGCTGTTTTTT. It specifies CASSPRDRGSNTGELFF.

The genes are TRBV5-4 and TRBJ1-2, with unresolved D. The CDR3 is 13 amino acids. CDR1 and CDR2 (germline): SGHNT, YYREEE (reference sequence). The V end lost 1 base, the J end lost 4 bases, and 8 bases lay between the germline ends. CDR3 in amino acids: CASSLPGVYGYTF. The CDR3 bases are TGTGCCAGCAGCTTGCCCGGGGTCTATGGCTACACCTTC.